The clone carrying this T cell receptor beta chain was counted once. Only in-frame clones appear in the TCRdb table, and some are missing; sequencing was by immunoSEQ multiplex PCR. The data contain hundreds of thousands of clones, around 87% of them singletons. CDR1 and CDR2 from the germline V gene are MNHNS and SASEGT. With 4 bases clipped from V and 2 bases from J, the junction kept 3 bases outside the gene matches. The CDR3 length is 15 residues. The record originates from a study of shared clonotypes between healthy human individuals. The sample consisted of memory CD8+ T cells sorted from blood. Subset noted: CD45RO+ cells pooled with CCR7-negative TemRA cells. This TCR came from a man aged 18 to 35 in good health. The rearrangement joins TRBV6-1 to TRBJ2-3; 10 bases map to TRBD2. The CDR3 DNA sequence: TGTGCCAGCAGTGGGACTAGCGGATACACAGATACGCAGTATTTT. Its protein product is CASSGTSGYTDTQYF.